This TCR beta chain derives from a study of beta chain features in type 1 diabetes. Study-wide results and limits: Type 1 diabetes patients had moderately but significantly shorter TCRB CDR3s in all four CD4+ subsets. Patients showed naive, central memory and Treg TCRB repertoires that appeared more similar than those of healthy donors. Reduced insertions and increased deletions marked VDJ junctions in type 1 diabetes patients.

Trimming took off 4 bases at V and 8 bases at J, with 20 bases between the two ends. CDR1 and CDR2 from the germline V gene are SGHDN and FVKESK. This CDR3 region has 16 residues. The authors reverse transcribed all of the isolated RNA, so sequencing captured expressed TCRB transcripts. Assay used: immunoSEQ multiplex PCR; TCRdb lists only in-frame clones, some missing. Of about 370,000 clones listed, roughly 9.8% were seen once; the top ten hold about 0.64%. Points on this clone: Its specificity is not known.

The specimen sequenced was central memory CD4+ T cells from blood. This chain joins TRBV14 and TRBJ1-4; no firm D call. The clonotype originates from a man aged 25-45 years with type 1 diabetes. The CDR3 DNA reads TGTGCCAGCAGCCCACAGCTGGCGGAATATGGAGAAAAACTGTTTTTT. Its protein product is CASSPQLAEYGEKLFF.